This T cell receptor (beta chain) was sequenced in a study of blood T cell repertoires in COVID-19. Study summary: PBMCs, B-cell-depleted T cells, or T cells provided the cDNA or gDNA that made up the material.

The CDR3 runs 14 residues. With 6 bases removed from V and 10 bases from J, the gap between germline ends came to 19 bases. Germline CDR1 KGHSH, CDR2 LQKENI. The table came from immunoSEQ multiplex PCR; TCRdb's copy has only in-frame clones and leaves some out. Altogether about 190,000 clones are present, roughly 84% being singletons, with the ten largest covering about a fifth. What was sequenced was peripheral blood. The clonotype was recovered from a human donor in a cohort sampled during active COVID-19. This chain joins TRBV18 and TRBJ2-1, with TRBD1 as a possible D gene (6 bases). DNA for the CDR3: TGTGCCAGCTCTCCGGGACACCTGAGGACGGAGCAGTTCTTC. Protein: CASSPGHLRTEQFF.